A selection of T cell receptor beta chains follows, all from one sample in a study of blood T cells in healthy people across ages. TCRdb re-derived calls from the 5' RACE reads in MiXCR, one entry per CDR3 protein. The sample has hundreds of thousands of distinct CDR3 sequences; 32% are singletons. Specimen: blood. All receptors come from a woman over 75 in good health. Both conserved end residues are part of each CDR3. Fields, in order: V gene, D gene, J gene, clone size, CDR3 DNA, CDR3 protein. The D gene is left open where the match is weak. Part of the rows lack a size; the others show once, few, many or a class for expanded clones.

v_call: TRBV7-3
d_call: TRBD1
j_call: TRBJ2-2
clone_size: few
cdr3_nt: TGTGCCAGCAGCTCAAATACAGGGGCCGGGGAGCTGTTTTTT
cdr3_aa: CASSSNTGAGELFF

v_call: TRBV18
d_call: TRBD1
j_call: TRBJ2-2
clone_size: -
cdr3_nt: TGTGCCAGCTCACCGGGACAGACAAACACCGGGGAGCTGTTTTTT
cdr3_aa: CASSPGQTNTGELFF

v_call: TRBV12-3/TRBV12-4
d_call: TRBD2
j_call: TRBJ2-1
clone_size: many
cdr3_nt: TGTGCCAGCAGTTATTTAAGCGGGGGGGCCGGTAATGAGCAGTTCTTC
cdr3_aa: CASSYLSGGAGNEQFF

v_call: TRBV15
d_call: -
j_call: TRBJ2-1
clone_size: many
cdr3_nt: TGTGCCACCAGCAGAGTTGGCAGCCACAATGAGCAGTTCTTC
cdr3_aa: CATSRVGSHNEQFF

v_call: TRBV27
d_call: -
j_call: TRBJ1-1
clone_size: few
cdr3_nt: TGTGCCAGCAGTTACCCAGGGATGGCTGAAGCTTTCTTT
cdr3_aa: CASSYPGMAEAFF

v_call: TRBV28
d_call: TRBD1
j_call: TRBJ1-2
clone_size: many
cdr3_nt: TGTGCCAGCAGTGAAACCGGGACAGTCTCTAGCTACACCTTC
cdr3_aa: CASSETGTVSSYTF

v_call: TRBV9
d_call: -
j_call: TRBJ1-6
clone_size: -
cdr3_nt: TGTGCCAGCAGCGTTCCAAGGGCATCGGGGGGCGATTCACCCCTCCACTTT
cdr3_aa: CASSVPRASGGDSPLHF

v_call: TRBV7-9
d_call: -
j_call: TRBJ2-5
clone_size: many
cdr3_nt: TGTGCCAGCAGCGAGGACGGTCGTCAAGAGACCCAGTACTTC
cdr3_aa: CASSEDGRQETQYF

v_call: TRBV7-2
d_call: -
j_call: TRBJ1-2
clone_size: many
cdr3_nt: TGTGCCAGCAGCTCCCTTGACTATGGCTACACCTTC
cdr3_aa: CASSSLDYGYTF

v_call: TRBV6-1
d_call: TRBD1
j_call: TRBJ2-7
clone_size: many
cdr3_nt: TGTGCCAGCAGTGAAGGGGGACAGACCGCCTACGAGCAGTACTTC
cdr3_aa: CASSEGGQTAYEQYF

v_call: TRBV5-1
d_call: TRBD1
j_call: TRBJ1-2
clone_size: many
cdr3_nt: TGCGCCAGCAGCACCGGACAGGGGGATGGCTACACCTTC
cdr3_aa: CASSTGQGDGYTF

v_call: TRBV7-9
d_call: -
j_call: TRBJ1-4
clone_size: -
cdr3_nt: TGTGCCAGCAGCCCCCAGACAAAGGCTAATGAAAAACTGTTTTTT
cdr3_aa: CASSPQTKANEKLFF

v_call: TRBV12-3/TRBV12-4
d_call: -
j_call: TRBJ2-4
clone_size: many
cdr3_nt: TGTGCCAGCAGTTCTGACAAAAACATTCAGTACTTC
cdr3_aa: CASSSDKNIQYF

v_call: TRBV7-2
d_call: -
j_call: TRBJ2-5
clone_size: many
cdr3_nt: TGTGCCAGCAGCTTAGTTCCTTTTGGTAGCGGTGCCGAAGAGACCCAGTACTTC
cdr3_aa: CASSLVPFGSGAEETQYF

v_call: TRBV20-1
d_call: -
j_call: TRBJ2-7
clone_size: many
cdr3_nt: TGCAGTGCTATCAAACGGACAAATGTCTACGAGCAGTACTTC
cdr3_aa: CSAIKRTNVYEQYF

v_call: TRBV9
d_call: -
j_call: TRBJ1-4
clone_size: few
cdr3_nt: TGTGCCAGCAGCCCACGGCAGGGAGGGAATGAAAAACTGTTTTTT
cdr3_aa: CASSPRQGGNEKLFF

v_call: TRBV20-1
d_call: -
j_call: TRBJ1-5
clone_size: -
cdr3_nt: TGCAGTGCTAGAGTTTCGGGCAGCGGCAATCAGCCCCAGCATTTT
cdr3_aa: CSARVSGSGNQPQHF

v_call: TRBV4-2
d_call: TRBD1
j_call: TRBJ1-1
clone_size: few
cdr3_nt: TGTGCCAGCAGCCAGGCCGGGACAGGAGGGGACACTGAAGCTTTCTTT
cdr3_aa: CASSQAGTGGDTEAFF

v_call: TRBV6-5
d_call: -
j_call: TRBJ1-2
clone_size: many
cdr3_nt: TGTGCCAGCAGTTACCAGGCAGGAGGCGAGGGCTACACCTTC
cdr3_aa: CASSYQAGGEGYTF

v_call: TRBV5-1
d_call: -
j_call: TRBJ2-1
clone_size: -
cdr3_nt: TGCGCCAGCAGCTTGCTTCAGGGCGACAATGAGCAGTTCTTC
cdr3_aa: CASSLLQGDNEQFF

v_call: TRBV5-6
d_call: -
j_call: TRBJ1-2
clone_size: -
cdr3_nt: TGTGCCAGCAGCGGAGTCCGAGAGTCGGTCCATCGATCGGGCTACACCTTC
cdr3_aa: CASSGVRESVHRSGYTF

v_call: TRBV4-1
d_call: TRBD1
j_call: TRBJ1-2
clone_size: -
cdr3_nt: TGCGCCAGCAGCCAAGAGGACAGGGAATACTATGGCTACACCTTC
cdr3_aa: CASSQEDREYYGYTF

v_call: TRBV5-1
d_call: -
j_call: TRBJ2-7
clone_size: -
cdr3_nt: TGCGCCAGCAGCTTTGGCCGAGCCAGGAGCTTC
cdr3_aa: CASSFGRARSF

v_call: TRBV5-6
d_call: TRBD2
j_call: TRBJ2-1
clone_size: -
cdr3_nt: TGTGCCAGCAGCTTGATGGGGGGGTGCTACAATGAGCAGTTCTTC
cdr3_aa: CASSLMGGCYNEQFF

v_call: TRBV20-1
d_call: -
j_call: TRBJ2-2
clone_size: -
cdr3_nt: TGCAGTGCTAGAGATGGGGTTAGGGGGACCGGGGAGCTGTTTTTT
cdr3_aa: CSARDGVRGTGELFF

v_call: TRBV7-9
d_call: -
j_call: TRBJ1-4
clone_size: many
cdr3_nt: TGTGCCAGCAGCTCCCACCGGACCTACAAACTGTTTTTT
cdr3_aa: CASSSHRTYKLFF

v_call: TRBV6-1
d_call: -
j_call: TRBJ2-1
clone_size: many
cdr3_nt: TGTGCCAGCAGTGAAGAGTCGGGGGTTGGCAATGAGCAGTTCTTC
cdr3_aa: CASSEESGVGNEQFF

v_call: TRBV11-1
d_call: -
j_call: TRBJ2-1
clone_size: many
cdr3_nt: TGTGCCAGCAGCCTCCGCAGGGAACCCTACAATGAGCAGTTCTTC
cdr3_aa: CASSLRREPYNEQFF

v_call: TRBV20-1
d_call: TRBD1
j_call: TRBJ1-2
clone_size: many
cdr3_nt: TGCAGTGCTTCAAGTCCGACAGGGTATACCTATGGCTACACCTTC
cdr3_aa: CSASSPTGYTYGYTF

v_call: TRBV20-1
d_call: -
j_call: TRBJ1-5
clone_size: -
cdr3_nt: TGCAGTGTTGGGGGTAATCAGCCCCAGCATTTT
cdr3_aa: CSVGGNQPQHF

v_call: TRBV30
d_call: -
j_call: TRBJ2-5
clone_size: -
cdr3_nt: TGTGCCTGGTTTACGACGGGACACCCGGCGGGGGAGACCCAGTACTTC
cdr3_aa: CAWFTTGHPAGETQYF

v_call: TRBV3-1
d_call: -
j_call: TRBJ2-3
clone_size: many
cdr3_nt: TGTGCCAGCAGTACCGCAGATACGCAGTATTTT
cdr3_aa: CASSTADTQYF

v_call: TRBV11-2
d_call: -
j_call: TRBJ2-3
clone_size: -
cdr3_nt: TGTGCCAGCAGCTTAGTTGTGGGGGGCCTGGGGAATACGCAGTATTTT
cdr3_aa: CASSLVVGGLGNTQYF

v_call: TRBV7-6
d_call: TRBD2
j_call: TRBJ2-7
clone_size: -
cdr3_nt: TGTGCCAGCAGCCTGACTAGCCGAAACTACGAGCAGTACTTC
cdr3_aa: CASSLTSRNYEQYF

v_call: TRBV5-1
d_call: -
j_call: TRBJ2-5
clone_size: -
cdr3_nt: TGCGCCAGCAGCGGACTCCGGAAACAAGAGACCCAGTACTTC
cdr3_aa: CASSGLRKQETQYF

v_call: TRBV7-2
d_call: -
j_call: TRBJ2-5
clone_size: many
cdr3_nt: TGTGCCAGCAGCTTAGACGTGGGGAGTGGGACCCAGTACTTC
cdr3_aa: CASSLDVGSGTQYF

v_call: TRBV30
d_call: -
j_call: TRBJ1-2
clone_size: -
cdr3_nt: TGTGCCTGGAGTGAAGACCAGGGTTATGGCTACACCTTC
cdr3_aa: CAWSEDQGYGYTF

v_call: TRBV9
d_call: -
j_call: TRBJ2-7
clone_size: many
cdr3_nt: TGTGCCAGCAGCGTAGGGGCGGGGATGGCCTACGAGCAGTACTTC
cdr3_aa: CASSVGAGMAYEQYF

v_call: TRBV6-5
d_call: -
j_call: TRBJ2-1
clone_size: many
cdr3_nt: TGTGCCAGCCAGACAGGCGGATACAATGAGCAGTTCTTC
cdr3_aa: CASQTGGYNEQFF

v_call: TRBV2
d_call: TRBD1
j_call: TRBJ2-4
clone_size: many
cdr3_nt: TGTGCCAGCAGAGGGGACAGGGGCAACATTCAGTACTTC
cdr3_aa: CASRGDRGNIQYF

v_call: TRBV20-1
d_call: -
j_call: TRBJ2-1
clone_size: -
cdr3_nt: TGCAGGGCTAGGGGGACAATCAATGAGCAGTTCTTC
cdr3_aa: CRARGTINEQFF

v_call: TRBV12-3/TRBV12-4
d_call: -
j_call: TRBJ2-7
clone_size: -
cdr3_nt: TGTGCCAGCAGATCAGGGAGACCACCCTACGAGCAGTACTTC
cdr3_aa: CASRSGRPPYEQYF

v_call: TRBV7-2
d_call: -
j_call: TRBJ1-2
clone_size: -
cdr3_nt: TGTGCCAGCAGCTTAGCGTCCGCCAGATTTGGGGGCCCCTATGGCTACACCTTC
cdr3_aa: CASSLASARFGGPYGYTF

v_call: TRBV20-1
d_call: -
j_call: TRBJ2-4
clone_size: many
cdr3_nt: TGCAGTGCTAAACACGGGTCAGGGCTCAACATTCAGTACTTC
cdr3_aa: CSAKHGSGLNIQYF

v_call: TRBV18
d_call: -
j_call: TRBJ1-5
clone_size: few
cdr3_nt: TGTGCCAGCTCACCAAACCAGCTGAGCGAGCCCCAGCATTTT
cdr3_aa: CASSPNQLSEPQHF

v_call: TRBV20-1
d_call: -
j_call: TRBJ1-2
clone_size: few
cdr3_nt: TGCAGTGCTTATGGGACCGACTATCCTATAACGGGCTACACCTTC
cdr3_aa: CSAYGTDYPITGYTF

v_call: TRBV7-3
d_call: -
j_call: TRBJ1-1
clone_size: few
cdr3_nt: TGTGCCAGCAGCTATTTTGTTCTGGCAAACACTGAAGCTTTCTTT
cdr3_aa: CASSYFVLANTEAFF

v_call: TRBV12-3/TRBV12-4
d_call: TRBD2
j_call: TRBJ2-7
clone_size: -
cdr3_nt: TGTGCCAGCAGTCTCACTAGCGGGAGCGGCGAGCAGTACTTC
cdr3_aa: CASSLTSGSGEQYF

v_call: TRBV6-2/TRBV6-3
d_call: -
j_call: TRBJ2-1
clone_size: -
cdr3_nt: TGTGCCAGCAGTTTTTCTGCGGGGAATGAGCAGTTCTTC
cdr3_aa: CASSFSAGNEQFF

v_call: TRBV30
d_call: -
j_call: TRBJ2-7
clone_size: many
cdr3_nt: TGTGCCTGGAGTGCCGGAGAAATCTACGAGCAGTACTTC
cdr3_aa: CAWSAGEIYEQYF

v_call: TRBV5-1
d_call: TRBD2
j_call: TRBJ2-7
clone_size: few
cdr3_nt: TGCGCCAGCAGCGGGACTAGCGGGGGCTACGAGCAGTACTTC
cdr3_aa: CASSGTSGGYEQYF

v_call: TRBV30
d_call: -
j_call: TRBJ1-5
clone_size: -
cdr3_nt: TGTGCCTGGAGTTTGACGGACGGGGCCGATCAGCCCCAGCATTTT
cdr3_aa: CAWSLTDGADQPQHF

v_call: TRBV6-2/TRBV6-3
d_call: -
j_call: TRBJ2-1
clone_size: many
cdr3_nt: TGTGCCAGCAGTTATCGATCGGGTGAATACTCCTACAATGAGCAGTTCTTC
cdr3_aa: CASSYRSGEYSYNEQFF

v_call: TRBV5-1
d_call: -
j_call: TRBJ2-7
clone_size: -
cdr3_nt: TGCGCCAGCAGCAATGGACAGACTTTCTACGAGCAGTACTTC
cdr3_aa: CASSNGQTFYEQYF

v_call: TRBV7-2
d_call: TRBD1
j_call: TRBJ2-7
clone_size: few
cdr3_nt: TGTGCCAGCAGCCGAAGGACAGGTAGCTCCTACGAGCAGTACTTC
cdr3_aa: CASSRRTGSSYEQYF

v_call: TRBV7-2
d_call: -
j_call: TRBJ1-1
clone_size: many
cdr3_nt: TGTGCCAGCACCTTGGGGGGGAACACTGAAGCTTTCTTT
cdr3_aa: CASTLGGNTEAFF

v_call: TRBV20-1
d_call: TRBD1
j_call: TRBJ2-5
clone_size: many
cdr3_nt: TGCAGTGCCTCGGCAGGGGGCAGGGGGCAATTTGGAGAGACCCAGTACTTC
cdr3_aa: CSASAGGRGQFGETQYF